This entry concerns a single T cell receptor (beta chain). As yet, its antigen is unknown. TCRdb re-analysed the 5' RACE reads in MiXCR, keeping a single row per CDR3 protein. The profile shows approximately 340,000 distinct CDR3 sequences, roughly 14% of them singletons. The CDR3 runs 15 residues. Trimming removed 3 bases at V and 4 bases at J, with 10 bases between. The data originate from a study of CD8 T cells in ankylosing spondylitis. Overall study results and limits: Significant enrichment of disease-linked clones was reportedly seen in matched ankylosing spondylitis synovial fluid.

Sequenced: blood, either unsorted or a sorted T cell fraction (not recorded which). The chain couples TRBV12-3 or TRBV12-4 to TRBJ2-6, with D possibly being TRBD2 (5 bases). The sequence was collected from a male donor with ankylosing spondylitis or in good health (not recorded which). The CDR3 DNA reads TGTGCCAGCAGTTTTTCCGGGATCGGGGCCAACGTCCTGACTTTC. Protein sequence: CASSFSGIGANVLTF.